A single sample gave rise to the 31 T cell receptor beta chains below, sequenced in a study of blood T cell repertoires in COVID-19. TCRdb's table, derived via immunoSEQ multiplex PCR, lists solely in-frame clones and lacks some. The sample lists approximately 300,000 clones, roughly 86% occurring once. What was sequenced was PBMCs or T cells enriched from blood (not recorded which). The receptor source for this set is a woman younger than 45 who had recovered from COVID-19.

The chain combines TRBV4-1 with TRBJ1-5; 8 bases are a match to TRBD1. CDR1 is MGHRA, CDR2 YSYEKL, per germline. The V and J ends lost 1 base and 2 bases, in that order; junction bases with no gene match: 4. CDR3 length: 16 residues. The CDR3 loop reads CASSQGTGMGNQPQHF. The DNA of the CDR3 is TGCGCCAGCAGCCAAGGGACAGGGATGGGCAATCAGCCCCAGCATTTT.

The chain recombines TRBV5-1 with TRBJ1-2; D remains ambiguous. This CDR3 is built from 14 residues. Germline V lookup: CDR1 SGHRS, CDR2 YFSETQ. Deletions cut 0 bases from V and 4 bases from J, with 10 bases between. CDR3 sequence: CASSLDREAYGYTF. As DNA, the CDR3 is TGCGCCAGCAGCTTGGACAGAGAAGCCTATGGCTACACCTTC.

The rearrangement uses TRBV6-2 or TRBV6-3 and TRBJ2-2; 7 bases match TRBD2. The germline CDR1 and CDR2 sequences are MNHEY and SVGEGT. This CDR3 region has 14 residues. V shed 6 bases and J 4 bases; nucleotides not matched to a gene: 5. This CDR3 is CASSRLARTGELFF. CDR3 coding DNA: TGTGCCAGCAGCCGACTAGCACGCACCGGGGAGCTGTTTTTT.

V gene TRBV7-9 combines with J gene TRBJ1-2; D is perhaps TRBD1 (6 bases). This CDR3 spans 15 amino acids. The germline CDR1 and CDR2 sequences are SEHNR and FQNEAQ (reference sequence). With 4 bases removed from V and 4 bases from J, the gap between germline ends came to 16 bases. The DNA of the CDR3 is TGTGCCAGCAGCTCCCTGGCAACAGGGCGCTATGGCTACACCTTC. The encoded protein is CASSSLATGRYGYTF. Full variable domain (remainder filled in from reference TRBV7-9 and TRBJ1-2): DTGVSQNPRHKITKRGQNVTFRCDPISEHNRLYWYRQTLGQGPEFLTYFQNEAQLEKSRLLSDRFSAERPKGSFSTLEIQRTEQGDSAMYLCASSSLATGRYGYTFGSGTRLTVV.

This clone was picked up a small number of times. V usage is TRBV6-5 and J usage is TRBJ1-5; no clear D. Looked up from germline, CDR1 is MNHEY and CDR2 is SVGAGI. CDR3 length equals 13 residues. V lost 6 bases and J lost 3, with 9 bases in between. The CDR3 region is CASRRQVNQPQHF. CDR3 nucleotides: TGTGCCAGCAGGAGACAAGTCAATCAGCCCCAGCATTTT.

The V call is TRBV12-2, the J call TRBJ2-7; the table assigns TRBD2, which was not confirmed against the DNA. TRBV12-2 is labeled a pseudogene. CDR3 length: 16 residues. The CDR3, as DNA: TGTGCAAGTCGCTTCCCGGCGGGGGTTCATCGGTACGAGCAGTACTTC. Translated: CASRFPAGVHRYEQYF.

The chain links TRBV4-2 to TRBJ1-6; D is unclear. Deletions cut 0 bases from V and 8 bases from J, with 5 bases between. This CDR3 has 13 residues. Germline V gene lookup returns CDR1 LGHNA and CDR2 YNFKEQ. CDR3 residues: CASSQDRDSPLHF. CDR3 nucleotides: TGTGCCAGCAGCCAAGATCGGGATTCACCCCTCCACTTT.

The rearrangement joins TRBV9 to TRBJ2-7; 7 bases align to TRBD1. V lost 2 bases and J lost 2; bases outside the gene matches: 10. Germline CDR1 reads SGDLS; CDR2 reads YYNGEE. There are 16 residues in the CDR3. CDR3: CASSVGLDGQAYEQYF. CDR3 DNA sequence: TGTGCCAGCAGCGTCGGCCTGGATGGACAGGCCTACGAGCAGTACTTC.

The J gene is TRBJ1-2, the V gene TRBV11-2, with TRBD1 as a possible D gene (5 bases). This CDR3 is built from 15 residues. With 5 bases removed from V and 6 bases from J, the gap between germline ends came to 19 bases. Germline V CDR1 and CDR2: SGHAT, FQNNGV. The CDR3 loop is CASSLAGTQLDGYTF. CDR3 nucleotide sequence: TGTGCCAGCAGCCTCGCGGGGACCCAGCTGGATGGCTACACCTTC.

J is TRBJ2-3 and V is TRBV3-1 (or the pseudogene TRBV3-2); a possible D gene is TRBD2 (5 bases). V gave up 0 bases and J gave up 6 bases, with 19 bases separating them. CDR3 size: 17 residues. CDR1 is LGHDT and CDR2 is YNNKEL in the germline V gene (reference sequence). CDR3 sequence: CASSQDTRVGPLDTQYF. The DNA of the CDR3 is TGTGCCAGCAGCCAAGATACGAGGGTTGGTCCGTTGGATACGCAGTATTTT.

This chain connects TRBV5-1 to TRBJ2-6; no clear D gene. In germline, CDR1 is SGHRS, CDR2 YFSETQ. Between the trimmed V and J ends, which lost 2 bases and 0 bases, there was a span of 6 bases. The CDR3 has 15 residues. The DNA for the CDR3 is TGCGCCAGCAGCTTACTGCTCTCTGGGGCCAACGTCCTGACTTTC. Protein sequence: CASSLLLSGANVLTF.

This clone was recorded only once. The chain joins TRBV2 to TRBJ1-6; D is uncertain. V was pared by 1 base and J by 3 bases, with 10 bases between. Germline assignment: CDR1 SNHLY and CDR2 FYNNEI. The length of the CDR3 is 16 residues. The CDR3 DNA reads TGTGCCAGCAGTGAAGATAGGCAGGACTATAATTCACCCCTCCACTTT. This encodes CASSEDRQDYNSPLHF.

This clone was counted a few times. The chain has TRBV19 and TRBJ1-3; D call uncertain. The germline V gene has CDR1 LNHDA and CDR2 SQIVND (reference sequence). The V end lost 7 bases, the J end lost 4 bases, and 20 bases lay between the germline ends. The CDR3 has 16 residues. CDR3 loop: CASIAGVLDAGNTIYF. Here the CDR3 DNA reads TGTGCCAGTATTGCCGGGGTCCTCGACGCCGGAAACACCATATATTTT.

The CDR3 reads CASSLGPGLGQGNSGYTF. The CDR3 DNA follows: TGTGCCAGCAGCTTAGGGCCGGGGCTTGGACAGGGGAATTCGGGCTACACCTTC. The chain recombines TRBV11-2 with TRBJ1-2; 9 bases agree with TRBD1. V gave up 1 base and J gave up 8 bases; unmatched junction bases: 17. There are 18 residues in the CDR3. Germline-derived CDR1 and CDR2 are SGHAT and FQNNGV.

V and J are TRBV9 and TRBJ1-4; D is possibly TRBD1 (5 bases). The germline V gene has CDR1 SGDLS and CDR2 YYNGEE. V shed 0 bases and J shed 8 bases, with 14 bases lying between them. This CDR3 contains 15 residues. CDR3 amino acids: CASSVVAGRGEKLFF. In DNA, the CDR3 is TGTGCCAGCAGCGTAGTTGCAGGGCGGGGGGAAAAACTGTTTTTT.

The chain carries TRBV5-1 and TRBJ2-5, with 8 bases matching TRBD1. CDR3 length: 14 residues. Germline V gives CDR1 SGHRS, CDR2 YFSETQ. Trimming at V came to 3 bases and at J to 9 bases, leaving 10 bases not matched to a gene. The DNA of the CDR3 is TGCGCCAGCAGCTGGGGGACAGGTGAAGGGGCCCAGTACTTC. Its protein is CASSWGTGEGAQYF.

The chain carries TRBV6-5 and TRBJ1-5, with 7 positions matching TRBD1. This CDR3 is built from 15 residues. Germline V gene lookup returns CDR1 MNHEY and CDR2 SVGAGI. V lost 5 bases and J lost 7; bases outside the gene matches: 11. The CDR3 loop reads CASSPTTGIGQPQHF. CDR3 DNA: TGTGCCAGCAGTCCAACGACAGGGATAGGGCAGCCCCAGCATTTT.

This clone is a singleton in its sample. The rearrangement joins TRBV6-5 to TRBJ2-7, with D perhaps matching TRBD1 (5 bases). There are 13 residues in the CDR3. Germline CDR1 is MNHEY and CDR2 is SVGAGI. V dropped 6 bases and J dropped 2 bases, with 11 bases sitting between them. The DNA of the CDR3 is TGTGCCAGCAGCCAGGGAATGACCTACGAGCAGTACTTC. This gives the protein CASSQGMTYEQYF.

The V gene is TRBV25-1, the J gene TRBJ1-4; TRBD1 aligns across 11 bases. The CDR3 is 15 residues long. Germline V gene data show CDR1 as MGHDK and CDR2 as SYGVNS. Unmatched junction bases numbered 8, after V lost 6 bases and J lost 8 bases. The CDR3 sequence: CASSFWTGGREKLFF. DNA for the CDR3: TGTGCCAGCAGCTTCTGGACAGGGGGCCGGGAAAAACTGTTTTTT.

The chain has TRBV12-3 or TRBV12-4 and TRBJ2-3; 8 positions match TRBD1. V trimming: 10 bases; J trimming: 1 base; junction bases outside the gene matches: 4. The CDR3 runs 13 residues. The CDR3 loop reads CAIGQGRTDTQYF. The CDR3, as DNA: TGTGCCATCGGACAGGGACGCACAGATACGCAGTATTTT.

In this sample, this clone turned up many times. This chain uses TRBV6-5 with TRBJ1-2, with 8 bases that match TRBD1. The CDR3 loop spans 13 amino acids. The germline CDR1 and CDR2 sequences are MNHEY and SVGAGI. The V gene end was trimmed by 6 bases and the J gene end by 4 bases; junction bases not matched to a gene: 4. The CDR3 loop is CASRTGEAYGYTF. The CDR3 region has the DNA TGTGCCAGCAGGACAGGGGAAGCCTATGGCTACACCTTC.

This clone was seen a single time. This rearrangement joins TRBV5-4 to TRBJ1-1, with a tentative D call TRBD1 (5 bases). The length of the CDR3 is 13 residues. CDR1 and CDR2 (germline): SGHNT, YYREEE (reference sequence). V was pared by 4 bases and J by 5 bases, with 12 bases between. CDR3 sequence (DNA): TGTGCCAGCAGCCGTCAGGGCGCGACTGAAGCTTTCTTT. This gives the protein CASSRQGATEAFF.

The V call is TRBV7-2, the J call TRBJ1-1; perhaps TRBD1 as D (6 bases). The germline V gene encodes CDR1 SGHTA and CDR2 FQGNSA. Between the trimmed V and J ends, which lost 2 bases and 4 bases, there was a span of 11 bases. The CDR3 has 14 amino acids. CDR3 sequence reads: CASSLMGAGTEAFF. As DNA, the CDR3 is TGTGCCAGCAGCTTAATGGGGGCGGGCACTGAAGCTTTCTTT.

The rearrangement uses TRBV5-1 and TRBJ1-2; 7 bases align to TRBD1. The CDR3 is made up of 14 amino acids. V shed 4 bases and J 1 base; nucleotides not matched to a gene: 4. The germline V gene has CDR1 SGHRS and CDR2 YFSETQ. Here the CDR3 reads CASSIQGDNYGYTF. The DNA for the CDR3 is TGCGCCAGCAGCATCCAGGGGGATAACTATGGCTACACCTTC.

The gene calls are TRBV19 and TRBJ2-5; 7 bases agree with TRBD1. In germline, CDR1 is LNHDA, CDR2 SQIVND (reference sequence). This CDR3 contains 14 residues. V was clipped by 6 bases and J by 2 bases; unmatched bases: 6. The DNA for the CDR3 is TGTGCCAGTAGGGACGAGACAGGGCAAGAGACCCAGTACTTC. Residues: CASRDETGQETQYF. Together with reference TRBV19 and TRBJ2-5, the CDR3 gives the full variable domain: DGGITQSPKYLFRKEGQNVTLSCEQNLNHDAMYWYRQDPGQGLRLIYYSQIVNDFQKGDIAEGYSVSREKKESFPLTVTSAQKNPTAFYLCASRDETGQETQYFGPGTRLLVL.

This clone was counted a single time. This sequence joins TRBV11-2 and TRBJ1-3, with D hard to call. This CDR3 is 15 amino acids long. Germline lookup yields CDR1 SGHAT and CDR2 FQNNGV. The germline V and J ends were trimmed by 5 bases and 2 bases, with 13 bases remaining between them. The CDR3 loop reads CASSPRVGAGNTIYF. The CDR3 DNA reads as TGTGCCAGCAGCCCCAGAGTCGGGGCTGGAAACACCATATATTTT.

The chain joins TRBV4-2 to TRBJ1-2, with 7 bases that match TRBD1. V dropped 7 bases and J dropped 6; count of bases not matched to a gene: 5. Germline V gene data show CDR1 as LGHNA and CDR2 as YNFKEQ. The CDR3 is 12 amino acids. The CDR3 reads CASTTGDDGYTF. CDR3 DNA sequence: TGTGCCAGCACCACAGGGGACGATGGCTACACCTTC.

V usage is TRBV5-1 and J usage is TRBJ1-5, with a tentative D call TRBD1 (5 bases). CDR1 and CDR2 (germline): SGHRS, YFSETQ. The CDR3 covers 14 residues. The ends were cut back, 4 bases at V and 2 bases at J, with 10 bases in the middle. The CDR3 DNA sequence: TGCGCCAGCAGCGGAGGGGAAGGCAATCAGCCCCAGCATTTT. Protein product: CASSGGEGNQPQHF.

The chain couples TRBV27 to TRBJ1-6; 10 nucleotides match TRBD1. This CDR3 has 18 amino acids. The V segment lost 4 bases and the J segment 4 bases; nucleotides outside the gene matches: 10. Germline V CDR1 and CDR2: MNHEY, SMNVEV (reference sequence). The chain's CDR3 is CASSSTVGTGAYNSPLHF. The CDR3 region has the DNA TGTGCCAGCAGTTCTACGGTCGGGACAGGGGCTTATAATTCACCCCTCCACTTT.

This clone was seen only a few times. The chain recombines TRBV4-3 with TRBJ1-6; 9 bases match TRBD1. The CDR3 extends over 16 amino acids. J gave up 7 bases and V 3 bases, and 7 bases lay outside the gene matches. Germline V gene data show CDR1 as LGHNA and CDR2 as YSLEER. CDR3: CASSHYRGPGNSPLHF. DNA of the CDR3: TGCGCCAGCAGCCATTACAGGGGGCCGGGGAATTCACCCCTCCACTTT.

J is TRBJ1-1 and V is TRBV9; tentatively, D is TRBD1 (6 bases). The CDR3 consists of 15 residues. Per the germline V gene, CDR1 is SGDLS and CDR2 is YYNGEE. Trimming took off 3 bases at V and 5 bases at J, with 17 bases between the two ends. CDR3 residues: CASSATTGRATEAFF. The CDR3 nucleotides read TGTGCCAGCAGCGCAACGACAGGAAGAGCTACTGAAGCTTTCTTT.